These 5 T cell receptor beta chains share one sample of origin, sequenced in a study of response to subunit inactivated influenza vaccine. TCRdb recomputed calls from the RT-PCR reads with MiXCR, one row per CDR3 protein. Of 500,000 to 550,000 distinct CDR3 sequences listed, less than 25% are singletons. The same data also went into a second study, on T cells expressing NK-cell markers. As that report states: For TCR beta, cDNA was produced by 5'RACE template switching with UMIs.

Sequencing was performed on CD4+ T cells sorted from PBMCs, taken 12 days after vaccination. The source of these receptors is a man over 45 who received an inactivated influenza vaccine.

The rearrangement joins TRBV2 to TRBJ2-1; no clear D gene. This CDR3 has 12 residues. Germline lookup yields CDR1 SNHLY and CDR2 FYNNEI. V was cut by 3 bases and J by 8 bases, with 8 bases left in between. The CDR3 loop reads CASSDDRDEQFF. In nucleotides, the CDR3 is TGTGCCAGCAGTGACGATCGGGATGAGCAGTTCTTC.

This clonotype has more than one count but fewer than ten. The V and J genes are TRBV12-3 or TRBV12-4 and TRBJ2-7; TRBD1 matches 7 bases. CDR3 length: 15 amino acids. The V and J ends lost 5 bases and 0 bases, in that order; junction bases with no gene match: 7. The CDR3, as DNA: TGTGCCAGCAGTGGGGACAGCCGAAGCTCCTACGAGCAGTACTTC. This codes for CASSGDSRSSYEQYF.

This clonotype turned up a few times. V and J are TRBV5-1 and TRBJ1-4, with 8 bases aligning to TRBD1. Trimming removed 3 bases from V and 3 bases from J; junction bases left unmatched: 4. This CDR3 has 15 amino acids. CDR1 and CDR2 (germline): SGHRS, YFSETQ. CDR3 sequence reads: CASSYDRGANEKLFF. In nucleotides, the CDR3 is TGCGCCAGCAGCTATGACAGGGGAGCTAATGAAAAACTGTTTTTT.

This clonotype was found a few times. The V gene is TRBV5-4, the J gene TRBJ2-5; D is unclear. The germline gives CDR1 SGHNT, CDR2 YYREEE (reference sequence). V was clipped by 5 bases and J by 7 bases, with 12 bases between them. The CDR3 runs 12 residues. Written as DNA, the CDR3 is TGTGCCAGCAGGGCGGACCTAGGGACCCAGTACTTC. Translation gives CASRADLGTQYF.

The CDR3 DNA sequence: TGCAGTGCCCACGCAGGGGTTAATGAAAAACTGTTTTTT. This codes for CSAHAGVNEKLFF. This chain connects TRBV20-1 to TRBJ1-4, with a tentative D call TRBD1 (6 bases). V lost 6 bases and J 4 bases, leaving 12 bases between the germline ends. The CDR3 consists of 13 residues. Germline V gene data show CDR1 as DFQATT and CDR2 as SNEGSKA (reference sequence).